The TCR beta chain described here comes from a study of neurological immune-mediated disorders. MiXCR, run by TCRdb on the 5' RACE reads, gives a single entry per CDR3 protein. Here the sample spans 65,000 to 90,000 distinct CDR3 sequences, about 3% being singletons. This clonotype was detected ten times or more. Its target is unknown. V gave up 8 bases and J gave up 0 bases, with 12 bases separating them. The CDR3 spans 14 residues. The study, taken as a whole, reports: None of the CDR3 amino acid sequences of expanded clones were shared across subjects, and this suggested private repertoires in all groups. There was no clinical or MRI feature that showed an association with the multiple sclerosis repertoire cluster. A possible signature appeared as one related-CDR3 cluster, in which phylogenetic grouping placed the repertoires of 18 of 34 multiple sclerosis patients.

The receptor comes from a woman aged 45 to 65 with multiple sclerosis. Input material: PBMCs. This sequence joins TRBV12-3 or TRBV12-4 and TRBJ2-3; perhaps D is TRBD1 or TRBD2 (5 bases each). The DNA for the CDR3 is TGTGCCAGCTACACCTGGGGGAGCACAGATACGCAGTATTTT. Its protein is CASYTWGSTDTQYF.